A single sample gave rise to the 27 T cell receptor beta chains below, sequenced in a study of identical twins. TCRdb reprocessed the 5' RACE reads with MiXCR, giving one entry per CDR3 protein. The table includes roughly 540,000 distinct CDR3 sequences, 22% detected once. Separately, the same data were catalogued under a study of T cells expressing NK-cell markers.

The source material was CD4+ T cells sorted from blood. The source is a woman aged 18-29 years in good health.

This chain links TRBV6-2 or TRBV6-3 with TRBJ2-1; D not resolved. The germline V gene has CDR1 MNHEY and CDR2 SVGEGT. This CDR3 is built from 14 residues. Trimming took 6 bases from V and 5 from J, leaving 14 bases between them. DNA of the CDR3: TGTGCCAGCAGAAGGGTCCCGGGCCACAATGAGCAGTTCTTC. Translated, it gives CASRRVPGHNEQFF.

V is TRBV20-1 and J is TRBJ2-7; 7 bases line up with TRBD1. The CDR3 sequence is 15 residues long. The V gene's germline CDR1 is DFQATT and CDR2 SNEGSKA (reference sequence). J lost 3 bases, V lost 8 bases, and 16 bases had no gene match. In DNA form, the CDR3 reads TGCAGTCCTTCGCCGGCCACAGGGGCCGACTACGAGCAGTACTTC. Translated, it gives CSPSPATGADYEQYF.

This clonotype occurred many times. The junction shows a germline mismatch at one end, possibly a read error. J is TRBJ2-5 and V is TRBV5-1, with D tentatively TRBD1 or TRBD2 (5 bases each). Germline CDR1 is SGHRS and CDR2 is YFSETQ. This CDR3 contains 14 residues. The CDR3 DNA sequence: TGTGCCAGCAGTCCCGGGACCCAACAAGAGACCCAGTACTTC. Translated: CASSPGTQQETQYF.

The chain carries TRBV6-2 or TRBV6-3 and TRBJ2-5, with D hard to call. Germline V gives CDR1 MNHEY, CDR2 SVGEGT. The V gene lost 2 bases and the J gene lost 0 bases, with 13 bases spanning the gap. CDR3 length equals 16 residues. This chain's CDR3 is CASSYSPDGHQETQYF. As DNA, the CDR3 is TGTGCCAGCAGTTACAGCCCGGACGGGCACCAAGAGACCCAGTACTTC.

This clonotype has only one observation. The V and J genes are TRBV20-1 and TRBJ2-7; 10 positions agree with TRBD2. The CDR3 spans 14 residues. The germline gives CDR1 DFQATT, CDR2 SNEGSKA (reference sequence). V was pared by 6 bases and J by 7 bases, with 12 bases of the junction left unmatched. The CDR3 DNA follows: TGCAGTGCCGATGGGCTAGCGGGAGATCGGGAGCAGTACTTC. Its translation is CSADGLAGDREQYF.

The chain employs TRBV5-1 and TRBJ2-7; TRBD2 might be the D (7 bases). CDR1 SGHRS and CDR2 YFSETQ come from the germline V gene. V was clipped by 6 bases and J by 6 bases, with 28 bases between them. The CDR3 is 17 residues long. The CDR3 nucleotides read TGCGCCAGCACACCTTTGGAGGGGAGGGGGAGATCGGCCGAGCAGTACTTC. It translates to CASTPLEGRGRSAEQYF. The whole variable domain, filled in from reference TRBV5-1 and TRBJ2-7, reads KAGVTQTPRYLIKTRGQQVTLSCSPISGHRSVSWYQQTPGQGLQFLFEYFSETQRNKGNFPGRFSGRQFSNSRSEMNVSTLELGDSALYLCASTPLEGRGRSAEQYFGPGTRLTVT.

The chain couples TRBV12-3 or TRBV12-4 to TRBJ1-5, with 10 bases lining up with TRBD1. This CDR3 spans 14 amino acids. The J segment lost 6 bases and the V segment lost 5 bases, leaving 4 bases of the junction unmatched. The CDR3 sequence is CASSGTGAFQPQHF. The CDR3 coding sequence is TGTGCCAGCAGTGGGACAGGGGCTTTTCAGCCCCAGCATTTT.

This rearrangement joins TRBV18 to TRBJ2-3, with D possibly matching TRBD1 (6 bases). Germline CDR1 and CDR2: KGHSH and LQKENI. The CDR3 sequence is 16 residues long. The germline V and J ends were trimmed by 0 bases and 1 base, with 11 bases remaining between them. The CDR3 is CASSPPSQGGTDTQYF. CDR3 in DNA: TGTGCCAGCTCACCACCCTCACAGGGCGGCACAGATACGCAGTATTTT.

This clonotype was recorded at least ten times. V gene TRBV7-2 combines with J gene TRBJ2-5, with TRBD2 matching over 13 bases. From germline, CDR1 is SGHTA and CDR2 FQGNSA. V lost 5 bases to trimming and J lost 4 bases; unmatched junction nucleotides: 7. The CDR3 is 16 amino acids. CDR3 region: CASSLRTSGSIETQYF. The DNA for the CDR3 is TGTGCCAGCAGCCTGCGGACTAGCGGGAGTATAGAGACCCAGTACTTC. Filled out from reference TRBV7-2 and TRBJ2-5, the complete variable domain reads GAGVSQSPSNKVTEKGKDVELRCDPISGHTALYWYRQSLGQGLEFLIYFQGNSAPDKSGLPSDRFSAERTGGSVSTLTIQRTQQEDSAVYLCASSLRTSGSIETQYFGPGTRLLVL.

This chain links TRBV20-1 with TRBJ2-1; D unclear. V shed 2 bases and J shed 0 bases, with 11 bases lying between them. Germline CDR1 reads DFQATT; CDR2 reads SNEGSKA (reference sequence). The CDR3 consists of 15 residues. The CDR3 nucleotides read TGCAGTGCTAGAACGGGCCTAGGCTCCTACAATGAGCAGTTCTTC. The encoded protein is CSARTGLGSYNEQFF.

This clonotype was seen a few times. The rearrangement joins TRBV27 to TRBJ2-2; maybe TRBD2 (5 bases). CDR3 length equals 16 residues. Between the trimmed V and J ends, which lost 2 bases and 4 bases, there was a span of 14 bases. Germline assignment: CDR1 MNHEY and CDR2 SMNVEV (reference sequence). The CDR3 is CASSLKDPRGTGELFF. The DNA for the CDR3 is TGTGCCAGCAGTTTAAAGGACCCCCGGGGCACCGGGGAGCTGTTTTTT.

The CDR3 here is CASSLDGGTQETQYF. As DNA, the CDR3 is TGTGCCAGCAGCTTGGACGGGGGCACCCAAGAGACCCAGTACTTC. The chain links TRBV5-6 to TRBJ2-5; D may be TRBD1 or TRBD2 (6 bases each). The CDR3 has 15 amino acids. The V gene lost 0 bases and the J gene lost 1 base, with 10 bases spanning the gap. Germline V CDR1 and CDR2: SGHDT, YYEEEE.

This clonotype has a single count. The chain carries TRBV7-6 and TRBJ1-1; D is unresolved. V lost 6 bases, J lost 1 base, and 9 bases lay in between. CDR3 length: 13 residues. CDR1 and CDR2 from the germline V gene are SGHVS and FNYEAQ. In nucleotides, the CDR3 is TGTGCCAGCAGTTCTCTAGCGAACACTGAAGCTTTCTTT. Translated, it gives CASSSLANTEAFF.

The genes are TRBV20-1 and TRBJ2-7, with 7 bases aligning to TRBD1. Germline loops: CDR1 DFQATT, CDR2 SNEGSKA (reference sequence). The length of the CDR3 is 13 residues. J gave up 4 bases and V 4 bases, and 7 bases lay outside the gene matches. CDR3 in amino acids: CSANPGTEYEQYF. The CDR3 DNA sequence: TGCAGTGCTAACCCCGGGACAGAATACGAGCAGTACTTC.

The chain couples TRBV29-1 to TRBJ1-1, with D tentatively TRBD1 (5 bases). The V gene's germline CDR1 is SQVTM and CDR2 ANQGSEA. This CDR3 is 12 amino acids long. V lost 6 bases, J lost 4 bases, and 12 bases lay in between. The CDR3, as DNA: TGCAGCGTCCTAAGGCAGGGCACTGAAGCTTTCTTT. It encodes CSVLRQGTEAFF. Combining the CDR3 with reference TRBV29-1 and TRBJ1-1 gives the whole variable domain SAVISQKPSRDICQRGTSLTIQCQVDSQVTMMFWYRQQPGQSLTLIATANQGSEATYESGFVIDKFPISRPNLTFSTLTVSNMSPEDSSIYLCSVLRQGTEAFFGQGTRLTVV.

The V call is TRBV12-3 or TRBV12-4, the J call TRBJ1-6, with D perhaps matching TRBD1 (6 bases). Trimming took off 6 bases at V and 10 bases at J, with 13 bases between the two ends. The CDR3 is 13 amino acids. The CDR3 coding sequence is TGTGCCAGCAGCCGACAGGTTGGGTCACCCCTCCACTTT. Encoded protein: CASSRQVGSPLHF.

As DNA, the CDR3 is TGTGCCATCAGTGTAAGTCGGGAGGTCTATGGCTACACCTTC. Amino acids: CAISVSREVYGYTF. The chain combines TRBV10-3 with TRBJ1-2; D gene unclear. Per the germline V gene, CDR1 is ENHRY and CDR2 is SYGVKD. This CDR3 comprises 14 residues. V gave up 4 bases and J gave up 4 bases, with 13 bases separating them.

About this clonotype itself: It is likely a read error, because the conserved phenylalanine at the end of the CDR3 is missing. Because the CDR3's place on the DNA is in doubt, the DNA is left out and the CDR3 is given as listed by TCRdb. The CDR3 protein is CASLGSVSSSL. The V call is TRBV21-1, the J call TRBJ2-1. TRBV21-1 is a pseudogene. Termini included, the CDR3 measures 11 amino acids.

Here the CDR3 DNA reads TGTGCCAGCAGCCAAGGGGACAGAGGCGGTACTGAAGCTTTCTTT. It encodes CASSQGDRGGTEAFF. The V gene is TRBV3-1, the J gene TRBJ1-1; 7 bases are shared with TRBD1. The CDR3 is 15 amino acids. Germline lookup yields CDR1 LGHDT and CDR2 YNNKEL (reference sequence). Trimming removed 1 base from V and 5 bases from J; junction bases left unmatched: 7.

This clonotype came up a few times. The chain carries TRBV20-1 and TRBJ2-1; D is perhaps TRBD2 (6 bases). The germline V and J ends were trimmed by 1 base and 3 bases, with 16 bases remaining between them. From germline, CDR1 is DFQATT and CDR2 SNEGSKA (reference sequence). CDR3 length: 16 amino acids. The CDR3 DNA sequence: TGCAGTGCTAGAGCTCCCCCGGGGCGGGGCTACAATGAGCAGTTCTTC. This sequence encodes CSARAPPGRGYNEQFF.

This clonotype was picked up many times. The V gene is TRBV12-3 or TRBV12-4, the J gene TRBJ2-7; the match to TRBD2 covers 7 bases. V dropped 9 bases and J dropped 0; count of bases not matched to a gene: 8. The CDR3 has 14 amino acids. CDR3 sequence reads: CASGDYPISYEQYF. The CDR3 DNA is TGTGCCAGTGGGGACTACCCGATCTCCTACGAGCAGTACTTC.

The table lists this clonotype with a few counts. At one of its ends the junction is not consistent with the germline gene, which may arise from a read error. The chain uses TRBV7-6 and TRBJ2-1; 12 positions match TRBD2. From germline, CDR1 is SGHVS and CDR2 FNYEAQ. This CDR3 contains 13 residues. The CDR3 nucleotides are TGTGCCAGCAGCAAAAAAACTAGCGGGGGGTTCATCTTC. It encodes CASSKKTSGGFIF.

The chain has TRBV6-8 and TRBJ1-4, with 12 bases identical to TRBD1. With 5 bases clipped from V and 5 bases from J, the junction kept 3 bases outside the gene matches. The CDR3 contains 15 residues. The germline V gene encodes CDR1 MNHGY and CDR2 SAAAGT. The CDR3 is CASSLGTGGNEKLFF. In DNA form, the CDR3 reads TGTGCCAGCAGTCTCGGGACAGGGGGCAATGAAAAACTGTTTTTT.

The chain employs TRBV18 and TRBJ2-5; D perhaps matches TRBD1 (7 bases). The CDR3 extends over 15 amino acids. The germline gives CDR1 KGHSH, CDR2 LQKENI. Trimming took 0 bases from V and 2 from J, leaving 10 bases between them. CDR3 protein: CASSPPGGQQETQYF. For the CDR3, the DNA is TGTGCCAGCTCACCACCGGGGGGACAGCAAGAGACCCAGTACTTC.

The chain is built from TRBV5-1 and TRBJ2-1; D gene unclear. In germline, CDR1 is SGHRS, CDR2 YFSETQ. Trimming shortened V by 3 bases and J by 4 bases, and 17 bases separated the two germline ends. The CDR3 covers 16 residues. The CDR3, as DNA: TGCGCCAGCAGCTCGCCCGCCGGATTGTCTTACAATGAGCAGTTCTTC. Its protein is CASSSPAGLSYNEQFF. Filled out from reference TRBV5-1 and TRBJ2-1, the complete variable domain reads KAGVTQTPRYLIKTRGQQVTLSCSPISGHRSVSWYQQTPGQGLQFLFEYFSETQRNKGNFPGRFSGRQFSNSRSEMNVSTLELGDSALYLCASSSPAGLSYNEQFFGPGTRLTVL.

The chain is built from TRBV29-1 and TRBJ1-1, with D perhaps matching TRBD1 (6 bases). Trimming stripped 5 bases from V and 4 bases from J, with 17 bases between. The CDR3 runs to 14 residues. Germline V lookup: CDR1 SQVTM, CDR2 ANQGSEA. CDR3 region: CSVQGRGSGTEAFF. The CDR3 DNA reads as TGCAGCGTTCAGGGCAGGGGCTCCGGCACTGAAGCTTTCTTT.

This clonotype was seen a few times. CDR3 coding DNA: TGCAGTGCTAGCCCGGACGCTAGAGAGACCCAGTACTTC. Translated, it gives CSASPDARETQYF. This chain uses TRBV20-1 with TRBJ2-5; D is undetermined. V was pared by 3 bases and J by 4 bases, with 12 bases between. The CDR3 spans 13 residues. The germline gives CDR1 DFQATT, CDR2 SNEGSKA (reference sequence).